One TCR beta chain is described in this entry. The antigen is not known. The data originate from a study of cytomegalovirus exposure and HLA in healthy donors. General study points: The listing of 150 or so TCR beta chains classed them as cytomegalovirus-associated.

The V gene lost 4 bases and the J gene lost 0 bases, with 13 bases spanning the gap. Per germline, CDR1 SGHRS and CDR2 YFSETQ. This CDR3 has 16 residues. TCRdb keeps only in-frame clones here, not all; method: immunoSEQ multiplex PCR. The repertoire holds approximately 150,000 clones, with 70% to 90% as singletons. Sample: PBMCs. V gene TRBV5-1 combines with J gene TRBJ1-4; D is uncertain. The sequence was collected from a man between 18 and 29 years old in good health and CMV-seropositive. CDR3 sequence: CASSPRSVATNEKLFF. DNA for the CDR3: TGCGCCAGCAGCCCGAGGTCGGTGGCAACTAATGAAAAACTGTTTTTT. The full variable domain, rest sourced from reference TRBV5-1 and TRBJ1-4, is KAGVTQTPRYLIKTRGQQVTLSCSPISGHRSVSWYQQTPGQGLQFLFEYFSETQRNKGNFPGRFSGRQFSNSRSEMNVSTLELGDSALYLCASSPRSVATNEKLFFGSGTQLSVL.